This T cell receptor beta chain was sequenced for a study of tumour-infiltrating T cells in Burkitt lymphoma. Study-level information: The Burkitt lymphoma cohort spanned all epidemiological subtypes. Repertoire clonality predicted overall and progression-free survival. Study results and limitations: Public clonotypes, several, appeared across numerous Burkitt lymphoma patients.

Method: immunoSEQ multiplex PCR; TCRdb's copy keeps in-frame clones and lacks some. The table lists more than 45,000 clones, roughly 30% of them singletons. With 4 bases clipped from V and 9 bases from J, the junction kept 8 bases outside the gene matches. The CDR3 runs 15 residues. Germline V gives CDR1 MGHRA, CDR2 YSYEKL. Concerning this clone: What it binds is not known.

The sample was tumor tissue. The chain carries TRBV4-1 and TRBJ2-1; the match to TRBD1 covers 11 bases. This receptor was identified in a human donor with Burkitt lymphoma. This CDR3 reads CASSLGQGAKGEQFF. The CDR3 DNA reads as TGCGCCAGCAGCCTCGGACAGGGGGCGAAGGGTGAGCAGTTCTTC.